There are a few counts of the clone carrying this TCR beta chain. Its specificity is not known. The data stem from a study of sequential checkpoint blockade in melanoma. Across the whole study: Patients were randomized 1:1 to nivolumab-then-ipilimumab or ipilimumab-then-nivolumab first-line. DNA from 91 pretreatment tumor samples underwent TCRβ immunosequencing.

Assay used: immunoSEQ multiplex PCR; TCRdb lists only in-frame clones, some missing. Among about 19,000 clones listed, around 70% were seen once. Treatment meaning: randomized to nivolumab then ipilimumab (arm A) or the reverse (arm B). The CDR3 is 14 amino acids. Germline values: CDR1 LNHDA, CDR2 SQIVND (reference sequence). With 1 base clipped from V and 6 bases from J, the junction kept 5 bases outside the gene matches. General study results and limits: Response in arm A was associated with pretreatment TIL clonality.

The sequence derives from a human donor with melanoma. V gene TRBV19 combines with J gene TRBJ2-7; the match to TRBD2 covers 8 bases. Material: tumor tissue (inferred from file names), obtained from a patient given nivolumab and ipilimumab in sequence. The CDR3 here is CASSIAGTRGEQYF. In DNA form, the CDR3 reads TGTGCCAGTAGTATAGCCGGGACTAGAGGCGAGCAGTACTTC.